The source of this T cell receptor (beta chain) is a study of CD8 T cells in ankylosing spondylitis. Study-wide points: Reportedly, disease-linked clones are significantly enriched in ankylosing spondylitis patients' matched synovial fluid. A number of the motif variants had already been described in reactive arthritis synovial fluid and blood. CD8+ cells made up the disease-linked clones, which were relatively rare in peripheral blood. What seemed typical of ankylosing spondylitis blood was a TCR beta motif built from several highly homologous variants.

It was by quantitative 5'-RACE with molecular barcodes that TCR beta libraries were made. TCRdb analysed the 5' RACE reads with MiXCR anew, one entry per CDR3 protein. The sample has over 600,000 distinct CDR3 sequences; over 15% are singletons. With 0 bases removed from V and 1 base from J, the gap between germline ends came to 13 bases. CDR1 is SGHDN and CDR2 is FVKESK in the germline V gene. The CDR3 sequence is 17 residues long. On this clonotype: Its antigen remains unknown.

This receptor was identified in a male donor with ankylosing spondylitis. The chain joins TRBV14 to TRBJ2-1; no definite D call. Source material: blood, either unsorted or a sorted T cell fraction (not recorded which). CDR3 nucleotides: TGTGCCAGCAGCCAAGAAAGAGGTTTTGGGTCCTACAATGAGCAGTTCTTC. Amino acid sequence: CASSQERGFGSYNEQFF.